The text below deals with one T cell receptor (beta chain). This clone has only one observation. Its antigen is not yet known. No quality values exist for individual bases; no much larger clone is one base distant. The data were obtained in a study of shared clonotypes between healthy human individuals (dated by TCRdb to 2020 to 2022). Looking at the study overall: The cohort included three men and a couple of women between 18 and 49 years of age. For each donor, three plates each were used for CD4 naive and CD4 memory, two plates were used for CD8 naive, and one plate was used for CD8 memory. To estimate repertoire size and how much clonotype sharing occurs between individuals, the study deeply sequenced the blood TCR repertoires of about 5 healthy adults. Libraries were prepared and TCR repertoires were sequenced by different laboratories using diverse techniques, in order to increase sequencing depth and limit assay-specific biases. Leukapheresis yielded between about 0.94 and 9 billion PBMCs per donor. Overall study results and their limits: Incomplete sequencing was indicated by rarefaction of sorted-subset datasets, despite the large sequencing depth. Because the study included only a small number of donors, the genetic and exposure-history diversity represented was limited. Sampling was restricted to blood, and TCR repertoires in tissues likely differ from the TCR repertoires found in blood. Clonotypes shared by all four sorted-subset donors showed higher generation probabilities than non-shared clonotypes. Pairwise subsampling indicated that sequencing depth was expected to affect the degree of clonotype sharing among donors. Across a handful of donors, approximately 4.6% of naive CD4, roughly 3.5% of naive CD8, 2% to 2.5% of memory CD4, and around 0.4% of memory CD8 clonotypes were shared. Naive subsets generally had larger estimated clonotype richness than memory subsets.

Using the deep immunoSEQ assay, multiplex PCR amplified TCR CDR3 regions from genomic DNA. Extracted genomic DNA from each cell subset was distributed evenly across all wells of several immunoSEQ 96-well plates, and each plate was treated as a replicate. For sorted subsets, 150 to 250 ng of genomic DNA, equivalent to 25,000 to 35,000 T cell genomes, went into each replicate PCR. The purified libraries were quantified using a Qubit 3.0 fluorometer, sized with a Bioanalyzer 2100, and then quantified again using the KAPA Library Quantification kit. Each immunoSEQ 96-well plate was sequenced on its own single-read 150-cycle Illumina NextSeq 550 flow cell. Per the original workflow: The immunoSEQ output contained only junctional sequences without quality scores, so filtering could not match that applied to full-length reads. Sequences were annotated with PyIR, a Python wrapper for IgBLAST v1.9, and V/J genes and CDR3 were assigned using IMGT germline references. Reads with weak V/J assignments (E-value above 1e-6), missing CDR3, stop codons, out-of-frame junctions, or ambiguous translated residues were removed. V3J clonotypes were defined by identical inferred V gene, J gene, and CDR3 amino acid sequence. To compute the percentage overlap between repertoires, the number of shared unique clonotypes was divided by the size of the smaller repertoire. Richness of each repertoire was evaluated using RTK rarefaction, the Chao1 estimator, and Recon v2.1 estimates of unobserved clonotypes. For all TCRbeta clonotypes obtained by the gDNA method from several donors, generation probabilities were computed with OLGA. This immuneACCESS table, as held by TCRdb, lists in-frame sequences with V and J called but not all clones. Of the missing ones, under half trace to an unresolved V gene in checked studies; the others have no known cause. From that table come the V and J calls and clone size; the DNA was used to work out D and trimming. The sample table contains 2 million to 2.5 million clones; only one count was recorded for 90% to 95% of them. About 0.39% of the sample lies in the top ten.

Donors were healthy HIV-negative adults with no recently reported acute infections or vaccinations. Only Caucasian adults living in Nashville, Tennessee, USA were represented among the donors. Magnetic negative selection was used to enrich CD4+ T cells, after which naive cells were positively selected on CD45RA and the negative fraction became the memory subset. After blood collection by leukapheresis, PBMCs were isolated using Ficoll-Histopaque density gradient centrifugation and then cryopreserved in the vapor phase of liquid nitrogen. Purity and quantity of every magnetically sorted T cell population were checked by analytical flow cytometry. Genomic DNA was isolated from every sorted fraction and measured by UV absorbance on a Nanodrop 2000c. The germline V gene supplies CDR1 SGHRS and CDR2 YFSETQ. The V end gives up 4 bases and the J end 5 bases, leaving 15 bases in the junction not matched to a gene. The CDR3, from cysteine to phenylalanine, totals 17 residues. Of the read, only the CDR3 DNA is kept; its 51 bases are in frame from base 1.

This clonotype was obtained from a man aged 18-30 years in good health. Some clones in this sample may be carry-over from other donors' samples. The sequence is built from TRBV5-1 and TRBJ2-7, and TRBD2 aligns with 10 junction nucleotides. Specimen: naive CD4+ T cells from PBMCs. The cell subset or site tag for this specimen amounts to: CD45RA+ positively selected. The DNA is TGCGCCAGCAGCAGCCAGGCCGGGCTAGCGGGAGTCAACGAGCAGTACTTC. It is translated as CASSSQAGLAGVNEQYF.